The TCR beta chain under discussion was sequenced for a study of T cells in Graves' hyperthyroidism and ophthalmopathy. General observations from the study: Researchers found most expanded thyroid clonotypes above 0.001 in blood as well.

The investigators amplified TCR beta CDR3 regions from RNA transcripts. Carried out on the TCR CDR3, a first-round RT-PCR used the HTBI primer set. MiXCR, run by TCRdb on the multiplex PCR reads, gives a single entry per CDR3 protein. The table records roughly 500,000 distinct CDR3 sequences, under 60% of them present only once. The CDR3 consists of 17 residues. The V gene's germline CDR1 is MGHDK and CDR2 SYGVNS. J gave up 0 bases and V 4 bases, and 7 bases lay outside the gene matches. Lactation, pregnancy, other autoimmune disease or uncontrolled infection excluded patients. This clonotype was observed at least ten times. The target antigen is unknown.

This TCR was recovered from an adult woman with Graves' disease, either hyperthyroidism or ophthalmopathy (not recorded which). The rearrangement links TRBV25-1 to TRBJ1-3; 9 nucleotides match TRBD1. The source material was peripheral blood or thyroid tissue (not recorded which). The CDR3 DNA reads TGTGCCAGCAGTGGACCGGGACAGGGAGGCTCTGGAAACACCATATATTTT. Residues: CASSGPGQGGSGNTIYF.